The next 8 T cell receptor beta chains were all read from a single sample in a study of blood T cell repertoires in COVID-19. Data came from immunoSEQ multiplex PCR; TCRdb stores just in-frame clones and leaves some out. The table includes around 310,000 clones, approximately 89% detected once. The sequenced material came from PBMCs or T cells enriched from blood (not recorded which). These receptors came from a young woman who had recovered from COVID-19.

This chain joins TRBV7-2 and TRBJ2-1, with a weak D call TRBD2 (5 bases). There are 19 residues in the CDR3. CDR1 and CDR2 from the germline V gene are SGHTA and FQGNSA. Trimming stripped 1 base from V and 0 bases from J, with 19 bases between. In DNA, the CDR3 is TGTGCCAGCAGCTTAGGGGCTAGCTTGGAGTGGAGCTCCTACAATGAGCAGTTCTTC. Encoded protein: CASSLGASLEWSSYNEQFF. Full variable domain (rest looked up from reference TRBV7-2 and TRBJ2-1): GAGVSQSPSNKVTEKGKDVELRCDPISGHTALYWYRQSLGQGLEFLIYFQGNSAPDKSGLPSDRFSAERTGGSVSTLTIQRTQQEDSAVYLCASSLGASLEWSSYNEQFFGPGTRLTVL.

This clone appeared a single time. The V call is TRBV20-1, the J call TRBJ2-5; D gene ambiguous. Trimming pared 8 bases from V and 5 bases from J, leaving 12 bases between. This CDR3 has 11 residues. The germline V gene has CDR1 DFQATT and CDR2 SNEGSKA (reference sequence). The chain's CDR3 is CSLASRETQYF. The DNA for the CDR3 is TGCAGTCTCGCGAGTCGGGAGACCCAGTACTTC.

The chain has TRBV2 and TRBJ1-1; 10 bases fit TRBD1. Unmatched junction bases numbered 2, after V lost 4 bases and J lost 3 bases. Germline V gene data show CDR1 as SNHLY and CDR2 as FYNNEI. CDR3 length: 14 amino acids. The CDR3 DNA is TGTGCCAGCAGTGGGACAGGGGGGTACACTGAAGCTTTCTTT. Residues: CASSGTGGYTEAFF.

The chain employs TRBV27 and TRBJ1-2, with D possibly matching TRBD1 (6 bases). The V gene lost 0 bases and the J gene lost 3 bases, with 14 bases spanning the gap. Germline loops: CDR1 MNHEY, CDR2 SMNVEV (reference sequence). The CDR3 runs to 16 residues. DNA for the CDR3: TGTGCCAGCAGTTTATCGTGGTCAACAGGGCACTATGGCTACACCTTC. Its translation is CASSLSWSTGHYGYTF.

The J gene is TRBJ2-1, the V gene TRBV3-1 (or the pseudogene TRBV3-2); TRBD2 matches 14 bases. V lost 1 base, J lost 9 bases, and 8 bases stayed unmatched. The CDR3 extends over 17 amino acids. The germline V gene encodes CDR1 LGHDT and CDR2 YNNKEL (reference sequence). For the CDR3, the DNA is TGTGCCAGCAGCCAAGCTCAAGGACTAGCGGGAGGAGCTGAGCAGTTCTTC. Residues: CASSQAQGLAGGAEQFF.

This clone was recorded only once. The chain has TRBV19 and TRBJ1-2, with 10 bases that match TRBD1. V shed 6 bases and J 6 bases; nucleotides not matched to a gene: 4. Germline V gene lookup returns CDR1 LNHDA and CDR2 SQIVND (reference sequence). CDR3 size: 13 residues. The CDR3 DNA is TGTGCCAGTAGCCCGGGACAGGGGAATGGCTACACCTTC. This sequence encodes CASSPGQGNGYTF.

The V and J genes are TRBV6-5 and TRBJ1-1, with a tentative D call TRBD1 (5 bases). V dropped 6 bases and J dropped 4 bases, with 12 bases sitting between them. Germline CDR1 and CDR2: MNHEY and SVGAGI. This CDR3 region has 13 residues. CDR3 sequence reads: CASSLGRGTEAFF. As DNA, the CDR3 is TGTGCCAGCAGCCTCGGGAGGGGCACTGAAGCTTTCTTT.

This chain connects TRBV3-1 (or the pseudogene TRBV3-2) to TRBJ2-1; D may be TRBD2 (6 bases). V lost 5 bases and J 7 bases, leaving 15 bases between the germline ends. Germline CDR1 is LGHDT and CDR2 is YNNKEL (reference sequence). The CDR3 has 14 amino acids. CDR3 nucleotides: TGTGCCAGCAGCTACCCGGGACTGACGAATGAGCAGTTCTTC. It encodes CASSYPGLTNEQFF.